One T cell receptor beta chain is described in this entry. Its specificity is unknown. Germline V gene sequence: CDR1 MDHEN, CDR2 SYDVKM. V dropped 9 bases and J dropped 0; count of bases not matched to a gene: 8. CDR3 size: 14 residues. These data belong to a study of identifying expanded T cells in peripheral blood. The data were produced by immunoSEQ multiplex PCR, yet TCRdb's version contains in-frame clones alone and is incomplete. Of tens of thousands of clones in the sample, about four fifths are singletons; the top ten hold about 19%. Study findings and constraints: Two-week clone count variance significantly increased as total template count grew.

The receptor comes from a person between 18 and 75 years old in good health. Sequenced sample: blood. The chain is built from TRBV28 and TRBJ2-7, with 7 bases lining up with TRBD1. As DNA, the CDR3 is TGTGCCAGTTACAGACAGGGTGCCTCCTACGAGCAGTACTTC. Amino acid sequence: CASYRQGASYEQYF. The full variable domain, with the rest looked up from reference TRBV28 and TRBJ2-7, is DVKVTQSSRYLVKRTGEKVFLECVQDMDHENMFWYRQDPGLGLRLIYFSYDVKMKEKGDIPEGYSVSREKKERFSLILESASTNQTSMYLCASYRQGASYEQYFGPGTRLTVT.